This T cell receptor (beta chain) was identified during a study of CD8 T cells in Susac syndrome. CDR1 MNHEY and CDR2 SVGAGI come from the germline V gene. CDR3 size: 11 residues. V dropped 2 bases and J dropped 6 bases, with 5 bases sitting between them. RNA totalling roughly 0.5 to 1 ug underwent reverse transcription with random hexamers. From the immunoSEQ multiplex PCR reads, TCRdb called clonotypes with MiXCR, one entry per CDR3 protein. The sample has 150,000 to 250,000 distinct CDR3 sequences; roughly 96% are singletons. The genes are TRBV6-5 and TRBJ2-7; D call uncertain. This clonotype was sampled from a human donor with multiple sclerosis. The sample comprised CD4+ T cells from PBMCs. In DNA form, the CDR3 reads TGTGCCAGCAGTTACGGTCGCGAGCAGTACTTC. Amino acid sequence: CASSYGREQYF.